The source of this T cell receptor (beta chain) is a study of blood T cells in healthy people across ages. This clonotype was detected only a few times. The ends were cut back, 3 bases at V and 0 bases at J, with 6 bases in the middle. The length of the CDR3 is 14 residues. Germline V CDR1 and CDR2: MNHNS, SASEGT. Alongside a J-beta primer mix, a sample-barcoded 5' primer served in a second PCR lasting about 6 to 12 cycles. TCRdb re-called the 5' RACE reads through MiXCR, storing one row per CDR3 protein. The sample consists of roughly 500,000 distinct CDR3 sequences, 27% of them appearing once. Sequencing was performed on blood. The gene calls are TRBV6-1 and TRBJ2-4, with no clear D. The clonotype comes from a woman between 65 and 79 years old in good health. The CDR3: CASSESGAKNIQYF. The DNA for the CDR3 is TGTGCCAGCAGTGAGTCAGGAGCCAAAAACATTCAGTACTTC.